This T cell receptor (beta chain) was found in a study of CD8+ T cells in alopecia areata listed by TCRdb under 2018. Regarding the research as a whole: Treated patients were enrolled in an open-label pilot trial of oral tofacitinib at 5 to 10 mg twice daily for moderate-to-severe alopecia areata. Tofacitinib was administered for 6 to 18 months, and 6 months of follow-up off drug were then conducted to assess delayed response and recurrence. Biopsies were taken from tofacitinib-treated patients at baseline and at 4 and 24 weeks of treatment, and a later scalp biopsy was taken in several of the tofacitinib-treated patients. RNA was extracted with the PAXgene miRNA kit for fixed scalp, the miRNeasy kit for PBMCs, and the RNeasy kit for mouse skin. The SALT score, which quantifies the percentage of affected scalp surface area, was used to measure disease severity in treated patients. immunoSEQ multiplex PCR using 35 Vbeta forward primers and 13 Jbeta reverse primers was used to amplify TCRbeta CDR3 regions. To study T cell clonal expansion in alopecia areata, the researchers applied high-throughput TCRbeta sequencing to both the C3H/HeJ mouse model and human patients. Clonality in the scalp was compared among normal scalp (n=4), patchy alopecia areata scalp (n=8), and alopecia totalis/universalis scalp (n=8). In humans, TCRbeta sequencing was performed on scalp tissue and on sorted CD4+ and CD8+ peripheral blood T cells from healthy controls and from patients with patchy or totalis/universalis alopecia areata.

In the germline V gene, CDR1 corresponds to SGHRS and CDR2 to YFSETQ. Inclusive of the bounding cysteine and phenylalanine, the CDR3 is 13 residues long. Only CDR3 DNA is held: 39 bases, read in frame from base 1. The V end loses 4 bases and the J end loses 8 bases, and a stretch of 15 bases separates them. Sample treatment or condition, as interpreted from the label and publication: oral pan-JAK inhibitor, 5-10 mg twice daily. From alopecia areata patients, peripheral blood was collected along with lesional scalp punch biopsies. PBMCs were isolated by density centrifugation and stained for CD3, CD4 and CD8, after which CD4+ and CD8+ T cells were sorted on a FACSAria. What the study reported, not specific to this receptor: Many expanded lesional clones were found to persist in scalp and blood during tofacitinib treatment, and relapse after treatment cessation may be partly explained by this persistence. Unlike mouse skin, which is dominated by gammadelta T cells, normal human skin has resident alphabeta T cells that are also sequenced, and this complicates analysis of the scalp TCR repertoire. Compared with mice, TCR sequences shared between patients were less clear, possibly partly because of HLA diversity across the patient population. Because the treated cohort was small and had just a single nonresponder, larger studies are needed to establish links between baseline CD8+ expansion and response. Tofacitinib significantly decreased scalp clonality and the number of expanded CD8+ clones among the top 100 scalp clones. Compared with normal scalp, lesional scalp had higher clonality and more expanded CD8+ clones, particularly in alopecia totalis/universalis, a pattern that suggests antigenic drive.

Library generation was performed with the immunoSEQ multiplex PCR assay. RNA was extracted from all samples and reverse transcribed into cDNA, which served as template for TCR sequencing. SuperScript III was used for first-strand cDNA synthesis, primed with a 2:1 mix of oligo-dT and random hexamers. A synthetic immune receptor repertoire was used to assess amplification bias, and residual bias was removed computationally. As for the original processing: Raw reads were preprocessed for error removal, and CDR3 was defined according to IMGT conventions as running from the conserved cysteine to phenylalanine. Clonality was computed by normalizing Shannon entropy by log2 of the number of productive unique TCRs and subtracting the result from 1. Whether each scalp clone was CD4 or CD8 was inferred by checking scalp TCRbeta sequences against the CD4 and CD8 repertoires from sorted blood. TCRdb took this table from immuneACCESS and kept in-frame rearrangements with V and J called. Such tables lack part of the clones; where checked against another copy, unresolved V genes explain under half of the gap, and the rest is unexplained. The DNA was the basis for D and trimming; V, J and clone size are from that table. The table for this sample lists about 270,000 clones; 45% to 70% of them were counted only once. The ten biggest clones cover around 0.92% of the sample.

This clone occurred a few times. Its recognized antigen is unknown. Per-nucleotide qualities are absent, and no much larger clonotype sits a single base away. Material: CD4+ T cells sorted from blood, obtained at roughly week 53, from a patient treated with tofacitinib. This chain joins TRBV5-1 to TRBJ1-2, with no reliable assignment of the D segment. This clonotype originated in a human donor with alopecia areata. CDR3 loop: CASSPNQDQGYTF. Here is the DNA: TGCGCCAGCAGCCCTAATCAAGACCAGGGCTACACCTTC.